This TCR beta chain comes out of a study of cytomegalovirus exposure and HLA in healthy donors. Study-wide findings and caveats: The authors confirmed in vitro that three CMV-associated chains were specific for CMV antigens.

The germline V gene has CDR1 LNHDA and CDR2 SQIVND (reference sequence). Trimming cost V 5 bases and J 10 bases; bases outside gene matches: 19. The CDR3 extends over 16 amino acids. The PCR ran on 60 Vbeta and 13 Jbeta primers. The assay was immunoSEQ multiplex PCR, and TCRdb's table has in-frame clones only and misses some. The sample has approximately 170,000 clones; around 68% are singletons. Worth noting for this clone: Antigen: not known.

The receptor's source is a woman aged 40 to 50 in good health and CMV-seropositive. The source material was PBMCs. V and J are TRBV19 and TRBJ1-1, with 7 bases that match TRBD1. The chain's CDR3 is CASSGARDRWPTTAFF. The CDR3 coding sequence is TGTGCCAGTAGTGGTGCCAGGGACAGATGGCCCACCACAGCTTTCTTT.